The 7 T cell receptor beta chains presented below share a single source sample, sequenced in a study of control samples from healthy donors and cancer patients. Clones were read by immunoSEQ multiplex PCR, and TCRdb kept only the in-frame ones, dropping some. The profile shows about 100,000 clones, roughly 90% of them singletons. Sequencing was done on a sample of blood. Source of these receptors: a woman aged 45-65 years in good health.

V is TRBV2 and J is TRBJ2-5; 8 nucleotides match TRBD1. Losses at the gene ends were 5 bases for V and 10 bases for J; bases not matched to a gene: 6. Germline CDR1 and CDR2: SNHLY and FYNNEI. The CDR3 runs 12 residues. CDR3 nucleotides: TGTGCCAGCAGTATACTACAGGGGGACCAGTACTTC. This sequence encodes CASSILQGDQYF.

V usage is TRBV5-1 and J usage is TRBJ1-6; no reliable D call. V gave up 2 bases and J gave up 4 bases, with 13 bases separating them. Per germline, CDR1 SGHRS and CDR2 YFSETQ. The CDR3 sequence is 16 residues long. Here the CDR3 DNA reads TGCGCCAGCAGCTTCACTTCAGGCGCGTATAATTCACCCCTCCACTTT. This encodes CASSFTSGAYNSPLHF.

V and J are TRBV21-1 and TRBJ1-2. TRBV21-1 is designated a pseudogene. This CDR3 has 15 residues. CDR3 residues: CASRVRTLANYGYTF. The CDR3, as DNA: TGTGCCAGCAGGGTTAGGACTTTAGCTAACTATGGCTACACCTTC.

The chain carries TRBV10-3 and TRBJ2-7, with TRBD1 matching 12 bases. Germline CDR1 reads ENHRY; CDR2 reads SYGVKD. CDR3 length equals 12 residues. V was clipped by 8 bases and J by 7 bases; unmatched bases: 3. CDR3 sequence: CAIGTGGREQYV. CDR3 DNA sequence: TGTGCCATCGGGACAGGGGGCCGTGAGCAGTACGTC.

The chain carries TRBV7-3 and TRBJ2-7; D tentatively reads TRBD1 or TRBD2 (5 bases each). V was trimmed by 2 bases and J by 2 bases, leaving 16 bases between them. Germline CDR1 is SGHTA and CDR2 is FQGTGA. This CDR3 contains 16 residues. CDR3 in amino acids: CASSLDSGQVTYEQYV. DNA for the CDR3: TGTGCCAGCAGCTTAGACAGCGGTCAGGTAACCTACGAGCAGTACGTC.

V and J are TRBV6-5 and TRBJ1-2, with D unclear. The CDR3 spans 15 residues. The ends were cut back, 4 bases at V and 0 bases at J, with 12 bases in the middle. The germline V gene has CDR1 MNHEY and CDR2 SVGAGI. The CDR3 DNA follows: TGTGCCAGCAGTTCAGCGGGGTCCTCTAACTATGGCTACACCTTC. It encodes CASSSAGSSNYGYTF.

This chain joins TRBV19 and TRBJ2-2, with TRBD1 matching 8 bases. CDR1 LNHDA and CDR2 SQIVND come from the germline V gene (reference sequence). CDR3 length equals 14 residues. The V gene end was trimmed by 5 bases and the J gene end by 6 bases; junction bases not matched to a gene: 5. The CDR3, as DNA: TGTGCCAGTAGTCCGTACAGGGGGGCCGGGGAGCTGTTTTTT. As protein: CASSPYRGAGELFF.